This T cell receptor beta chain was found in a study of blood T cell repertoires in COVID-19. Germline V gene data show CDR1 as MGHRA and CDR2 as YSYEKL. V shed 0 bases and J 5 bases; nucleotides not matched to a gene: 6. The CDR3 spans 15 residues. Clones were sequenced by immunoSEQ multiplex PCR, and TCRdb holds only the in-frame ones, with some missing. The sample shows some 300,000 clones, roughly 86% of them seen only once. This TCR derives from a young woman who had recovered from COVID-19. The genes are TRBV4-1 and TRBJ1-1, with 7 bases fitting TRBD1. The specimen sequenced was PBMCs or T cells enriched from blood (not recorded which). The CDR3 spells CASSQDGGGGTEAFF. The DNA of the CDR3 is TGCGCCAGCAGCCAAGATGGAGGGGGCGGAACTGAAGCTTTCTTT.